A selection of T cell receptor beta chains follows, all from one sample in a study of T-cell reconstitution after alpha-beta-depleted transplantation in children. TCRdb itself ran the PCR reads through MiXCR, one entry per CDR3 protein. The sample has some 500,000 distinct CDR3 sequences; around 20% are singletons. Specimen: PBMCs from the stem cell graft donor, collected from the stem cell graft. The source is a human donor who donated a stem cell graft to a child with acute lymphoblastic leukemia. CDR3s include the opening cysteine and the closing phenylalanine or tryptophan. A D gene is named only where the DNA matches it firmly. A row's size may be missing; if present it is once, few, many or a size class.

>TRBJ2-7|.|TRBV6-5|.
TGTGCCAGCAGTTACTCGATATCGGGCGAGCAGTACTTC
CASSYSISGEQYF
>TRBJ2-1|.|TRBV5-1|few
TGCGCCAGCAGCTTCACCCGTGAGCAGTTCTTC
CASSFTREQFF
>TRBJ2-7|.|TRBV11-2|.
TGTGCCAGCAGCATTGGGACACGCCGGGACGAGCAGTACTTC
CASSIGTRRDEQYF
>TRBJ1-2|TRBD1|TRBV27|.
TGTGCCAGCAGTTTATCGACAGGGGTTGGCTATGGCTACACCTTC
CASSLSTGVGYGYTF
>TRBJ2-1|.|TRBV10-3|.
TGTGCCTGCGGGGTCTACAATGAGCAGTTCTTC
CACGVYNEQFF
>TRBJ1-2|.|TRBV29-1|.
TGCAGCTCCCGGGAGTCCTATGGCTACACCTTC
CSSRESYGYTF
>TRBJ2-7|.|TRBV7-3|.
TGTGCCAGCAGCTTAAATCAGGGTCCCGTGAACGAGCAGTACTTC
CASSLNQGPVNEQYF
>TRBJ2-1|.|TRBV5-1|few
TGCGCCAGCAGGTTACCGACAGTCCTATACAATGAGCAGTTCTTC
CASRLPTVLYNEQFF
>TRBJ2-3|TRBD2|TRBV5-1|few
TGCGCCAGCAGTATGGCGGGAGGCACTGAACATACGCAGTATTTT
CASSMAGGTEHTQYF
>TRBJ1-2|.|TRBV20-1|few
TGCAGTGCCGTGGAGGGGAGCGTCTATGGCTACACCTTC
CSAVEGSVYGYTF
>TRBJ2-7|TRBD1|TRBV5-1|.
TGCGCCAGCAGCCCACCCGGGACAGGGGGATCCCGGACTAACCCAAGGGAGCAGTACTTC
CASSPPGTGGSRTNPREQYF
>TRBJ2-1|TRBD1|TRBV29-1|.
TGCAGCGTCCCTGGACAGGGGGCGGCCAATGAGCAGTTCTTC
CSVPGQGAANEQFF
>TRBJ2-3|TRBD2|TRBV5-1|few
TGCGCCAGCAGACAGGGACTAGCGCCGGTGTCAGATACGCAGTATTTT
CASRQGLAPVSDTQYF
>TRBJ1-1|.|TRBV18|few
TGTGCCAGCTCAAAAGAACAGGTTAACACTGAAGCTTTCTTT
CASSKEQVNTEAFF
>TRBJ2-5|TRBD2|TRBV5-1|few
TGCGCCAGCAGCTTGGGGCCTAGCGGACCTCTAGAGACCCAGTACTTC
CASSLGPSGPLETQYF
>TRBJ2-5|TRBD2|TRBV7-9|few
TGTGCCAGCAGCTTAGTAGCGGGGGTAAAGACCCAGTACTTC
CASSLVAGVKTQYF
>TRBJ2-7|.|TRBV7-8|.
TGTGCCAGCAGCGGCCGGGACTCCAACACCTACGAGCAGTACTTC
CASSGRDSNTYEQYF
>TRBJ2-7|.|TRBV2|.
TGTGCCAGCAGTGACCACGGGAATAACTACGAGCAGTACTTC
CASSDHGNNYEQYF
>TRBJ1-2|.|TRBV7-9|many
TGTGCCAGCAGCTTATCGGCCGCGGGGTCCCTATTCGGCGGCTACACCTTC
CASSLSAAGSLFGGYTF
>TRBJ2-1|.|TRBV19|.
TGTGCCAGTAGGCAGGGCTTACAGTTCTTC
CASRQGLQFF
>TRBJ2-2|.|TRBV7-9|few
TGTGCCAGCAGCTTAGTAGGAGACCGGAACACCGGGGAGCTGTTTTTT
CASSLVGDRNTGELFF
>TRBJ2-7|TRBD2|TRBV2|few
TGTGCACACGTGACGAGGGACTATCCCTACGAGCAGTACTTC
CAHVTRDYPYEQYF
>TRBJ2-7|.|TRBV6-5|.
TGTGCCAGCAGTTACATAGGGTATGCCTACGAGCAGTACTTC
CASSYIGYAYEQYF
>TRBJ1-1|TRBD1|TRBV5-5|.
TGTGCCAGCAGCCTGCCGGGACAGGTTCGGGCGGACACTGAAGCTTTCTTT
CASSLPGQVRADTEAFF
>TRBJ2-7|.|TRBV15|.
TGTGCCACCAGCCTCGACTGGTCCTACGAGCAGTACTTC
CATSLDWSYEQYF
>TRBJ2-2|.|TRBV6-1|.
TGTGCCAGCGCTGAAACGAACACCGGGGAGCTGTTTTTT
CASAETNTGELFF
>TRBJ1-1|.|TRBV5-1|few
TGCGCCAGCAGCTGGATACAGGGAGGTGAAGCTTTCTTT
CASSWIQGGEAFF
>TRBJ1-4|TRBD1|TRBV29-1|.
TGCAGCGTTGCCACCGGGACAGGGGGACGAAAACTGTTTTTT
CSVATGTGGRKLFF
>TRBJ2-1|.|TRBV12-3/TRBV12-4|.
TGTGCCAGCAGTTTCCTGACTAGTGACAATGAGCAGTTCTTC
CASSFLTSDNEQFF
>TRBJ1-2|.|TRBV20-1|.
TGCAGTGCTAGTCCGGGGCGGGGGGGCTACACCTTC
CSASPGRGGYTF
>TRBJ2-3|TRBD2|TRBV5-1|.
TGCGCCAGCAGCTCGAAGGGACTAGCGGGAGATACGCATACGCAGTATTTT
CASSSKGLAGDTHTQYF
>TRBJ1-2|TRBD1|TRBV12-3/TRBV12-4|once
TGTGCCAGCAGTTCGCTGACAGGGGACTATGGCTACACCTTC
CASSSLTGDYGYTF
>TRBJ1-1|TRBD1|TRBV19|few
TGTGCCAGTAGTCCCCGGACAGGGGGACCTGAAGCTTTCTTT
CASSPRTGGPEAFF
>TRBJ2-2|TRBD1|TRBV24-1|few
TGTGCCACCAGTGATTACGGGACAGGCGCGAACACCGGGGAGCTGTTTTTT
CATSDYGTGANTGELFF
>TRBJ2-5|.|TRBV2|few
TGTGCCAGCGTCGGTAACCAAGAGACCCAGTACTTC
CASVGNQETQYF
>TRBJ2-7|.|TRBV20-1|.
TGCAGTGCTAAGCTCGTCCACACCTACGAGCAGTACTTC
CSAKLVHTYEQYF
>TRBJ2-1|TRBD1|TRBV7-2|few
TGTGCCAGCAGCTTGTCGGGACAGTATTACAATGAGCAGTTCTTC
CASSLSGQYYNEQFF
>TRBJ2-7|TRBD2|TRBV20-1|.
TGCAGTGCAGGGACTAGCGGGCAGGGCGAGCAGTACTTC
CSAGTSGQGEQYF
>TRBJ2-3|TRBD2|TRBV24-1|.
TGTGCCACCAGTGATTCTGGGACTAGCCGGAGCACAGATACGCAGTATTTT
CATSDSGTSRSTDTQYF
>TRBJ2-5|.|TRBV20-1|few
TGCAAGTACATAGGGAAAGGGACCCAGTACTTC
CKYIGKGTQYF
>TRBJ1-2|TRBD1|TRBV13|.
TGTGCCAGCAGCAGCGGGACAGGGGGACCTTATGGCTACACCTTC
CASSSGTGGPYGYTF
>TRBJ2-2|.|TRBV11-1|.
TGTGCCACCCCCCGAGGGGGAGTAATCCTCTCTGACACCGGGGAGCTGTTTTTT
CATPRGGVILSDTGELFF